A single sample gave rise to the 27 T cell receptor beta chains below, sequenced in a study of beta chain features in type 1 diabetes. What was sequenced were expressed TCRB transcripts, since all of the isolated RNA had been reverse transcribed. Produced via immunoSEQ multiplex PCR; TCRdb's table is partial and in-frame only. Of roughly 350,000 clones detected, 11% appear once; the ten largest clones hold about 0.014%. The sequenced material came from naive CD4+ T cells from blood. The receptors originated from a woman aged 25 to 39 in good health.

This clone was seen more than once but under ten times. The genes are TRBV29-1 and TRBJ1-1; maybe TRBD1 (5 bases). CDR3 size: 13 residues. Germline values: CDR1 SQVTM, CDR2 ANQGSEA. Trimming left V 6 bases short and J 3 bases short, with 14 bases between. CDR3 DNA: TGCAGCGTAGCAGGGCTTGAACACACTGAAGCTTTCTTT. Translated, it gives CSVAGLEHTEAFF. The variable domain in full, with the rest retrieved from reference TRBV29-1 and TRBJ1-1, is SAVISQKPSRDICQRGTSLTIQCQVDSQVTMMFWYRQQPGQSLTLIATANQGSEATYESGFVIDKFPISRPNLTFSTLTVSNMSPEDSSIYLCSVAGLEHTEAFFGQGTRLTVV.

J is TRBJ1-2 and V is TRBV6-5; D is unresolved. V dropped 0 bases and J dropped 1 base, with 12 bases sitting between them. This CDR3 is 16 amino acids long. Germline CDR1 reads MNHEY; CDR2 reads SVGAGI. As DNA, the CDR3 is TGTGCCAGCAGTTACTCGGCAGGCCTGCTTAACTATGGCTACACCTTC. Protein product: CASSYSAGLLNYGYTF.

The chain combines TRBV7-9 with TRBJ2-7, with TRBD2 as a possible D gene (6 bases). CDR3 size: 15 residues. Germline lookup yields CDR1 SEHNR and CDR2 FQNEAQ (reference sequence). Trimming cost V 5 bases and J 1 base, with 15 bases left between them. For the CDR3, the DNA is TGTGCCAGCAGCAAGACCGGGACTGCTTCCTACGAGCAGTACTTC. Residues: CASSKTGTASYEQYF.

This clone was picked up a small number of times. The CDR3 loop reads CASRQGAGETQYF. CDR3 DNA sequence: TGTGCCAGCAGGCAGGGGGCGGGGGAGACCCAGTACTTC. The chain combines TRBV5-6 with TRBJ2-5; TRBD1 agrees at 8 bases. This CDR3 is 13 amino acids long. Trimming removed 5 bases from V and 5 bases from J; junction bases left unmatched: 5. From germline, CDR1 is SGHDT and CDR2 YYEEEE.

The V call is TRBV30, the J call TRBJ2-4, with D uncertain. This CDR3 contains 14 residues. V was trimmed by 1 base and J by 1 base, leaving 8 bases between them. The germline CDR1 and CDR2 sequences are GTSNPN and SVGIG (reference sequence). This CDR3 is CAWSASAAKNIQYF. CDR3 bases: TGTGCCTGGAGTGCGAGTGCGGCCAAAAACATTCAGTACTTC.

The J gene is TRBJ2-2, the V gene TRBV13, with TRBD2 matching 12 bases. The J segment lost 5 bases and the V segment lost 5 bases, leaving 3 bases of the junction unmatched. Germline CDR1 is PRHDT and CDR2 is FYEKMQ (reference sequence). The CDR3 totals 15 residues. CDR3 sequence (DNA): TGTGCCAGCAGCCCGACTAGCGGGGGAACCGGGGAGCTGTTTTTT. Its translation: CASSPTSGGTGELFF.

There are a few counts of this clone. This chain links TRBV5-1 with TRBJ2-7; D may be TRBD1 (5 bases). V lost 4 bases and J 4 bases, leaving 9 bases between the germline ends. CDR1 is SGHRS, CDR2 YFSETQ, per germline. This CDR3 contains 12 residues. The CDR3 DNA follows: TGCGCCAGCAGCCCCGACAGTTACGAGCAGTACTTC. This gives the protein CASSPDSYEQYF. Full variable domain (rest looked up from reference TRBV5-1 and TRBJ2-7): KAGVTQTPRYLIKTRGQQVTLSCSPISGHRSVSWYQQTPGQGLQFLFEYFSETQRNKGNFPGRFSGRQFSNSRSEMNVSTLELGDSALYLCASSPDSYEQYFGPGTRLTVT.

Only a few counts were recorded for this clone. The rearrangement joins TRBV11-1 to TRBJ1-4, with D possibly TRBD1 on 6 matching bases. The CDR3 totals 14 residues. V lost 5 bases and J lost 8, with 15 bases in between. Germline V gene data show CDR1 as SGHAT and CDR2 as FQDESV (reference sequence). CDR3 in amino acids: CASSPPGAKEKLFF. CDR3 DNA: TGTGCCAGCAGCCCGCCAGGGGCGAAGGAAAAACTGTTTTTT.

This clone was seen a few times. The rearrangement uses TRBV19 and TRBJ2-1, with TRBD2 matching 8 bases. The germline V gene encodes CDR1 LNHDA and CDR2 SQIVND (reference sequence). This CDR3 is built from 15 residues. The V and J ends lost 4 bases and 8 bases, in that order; junction bases with no gene match: 10. CDR3 nucleotides: TGTGCCAGTAGTAGAGGGAGCGGGAGTAGGGATGAGCAGTTCTTC. Protein: CASSRGSGSRDEQFF.

There are a few counts of this clone. This rearrangement joins TRBV4-3 to TRBJ2-4; 11 nucleotides align to TRBD1. Germline V gene data show CDR1 as LGHNA and CDR2 as YSLEER. The trim removed 4 bases at V and 6 bases at J, leaving 8 bases unmatched. The CDR3 spans 16 residues. CDR3 in amino acids: CASSPAGTGGLNIQYF. The DNA for the CDR3 is TGCGCCAGCAGCCCCGCCGGGACAGGGGGACTAAACATTCAGTACTTC.

This clone was detected many times. This chain connects TRBV4-2 to TRBJ1-1; no reliable D call. Germline values: CDR1 LGHNA, CDR2 YNFKEQ. V shed 3 bases and J shed 8 bases, with 7 bases lying between them. This CDR3 has 11 amino acids. The CDR3 DNA follows: TGTGCCAGCAGCCAGACATACGAAGCTTTCTTT. This sequence encodes CASSQTYEAFF.

A note on this clone: Other DNA sequences in this specimen translate into the identical CDR3. The J gene is TRBJ2-2, the V gene TRBV30, with 13 bases aligning to TRBD2. Trimming at V came to 3 bases and at J to 5 bases, leaving 0 bases not matched to a gene. CDR3 size: 14 residues. From germline, CDR1 is GTSNPN and CDR2 SVGIG (reference sequence). The CDR3 nucleotides are TGTGCCTGGAGACTAGCGGGAGGGACCGGGGAGCTGTTTTTT. The encoded protein is CAWRLAGGTGELFF.

This clone was found many times. The identical CDR3 is also encoded by other nucleotide sequences in the sample. This sequence joins TRBV30 and TRBJ1-3, with D hard to call. Germline CDR1 and CDR2: GTSNPN and SVGIG (reference sequence). V lost 0 bases, J lost 0 bases, and 3 bases lay in between. This CDR3 contains 13 residues. The CDR3 nucleotides read TGTGCCTGGAGTGTCAGCTCTGGAAACACCATATATTTT. Its protein is CAWSVSSGNTIYF.

This clone was counted only a few times. J is TRBJ2-4 and V is TRBV4-3; perhaps TRBD1 as D (5 bases). The CDR3 is 14 residues long. The germline CDR1 and CDR2 sequences are LGHNA and YSLEER. V was shortened by 0 bases and J by 10 bases, with 13 bases between the two germline ends. The CDR3 DNA reads TGCGCCAGCAGCCAAGAGGCCGGACAAGGAATTCAGTACTTC. Translated, it gives CASSQEAGQGIQYF.

This chain uses TRBV5-4 with TRBJ2-7; the D is unclear. The CDR3 runs to 13 residues. V lost 4 bases and J 5 bases, leaving 13 bases between the germline ends. Per germline, CDR1 SGHNT and CDR2 YYREEE (reference sequence). CDR3 sequence reads: CASSHEAPNEQYF. The CDR3 DNA follows: TGTGCCAGCAGCCACGAAGCGCCCAACGAGCAGTACTTC.

This clone occurred a few times. The chain combines TRBV9 with TRBJ2-3, with a possible D match to TRBD1 (5 bases). The CDR3 is 18 residues long. The V gene lost 1 base and the J gene lost 0 bases, with 18 bases spanning the gap. CDR1 is SGDLS and CDR2 is YYNGEE in the germline V gene. DNA of the CDR3: TGTGCCAGCAGCGTACTCCAGGGTTTGCCCCGGAGCACAGATACGCAGTATTTT. The encoded protein is CASSVLQGLPRSTDTQYF.

This clone was picked up a small number of times. Other DNA variants within this sample encode the same CDR3. The chain has TRBV9 and TRBJ2-1, with 8 bases fitting TRBD1. The CDR3 spans 14 residues. V dropped 7 bases and J dropped 6; count of bases not matched to a gene: 9. Germline V lookup: CDR1 SGDLS, CDR2 YYNGEE. The DNA for the CDR3 is TGTGCCAGCTCAACCGGGACAGGCGCCAATGAGCAGTTCTTC. Its protein is CASSTGTGANEQFF.

The genes are TRBV18 and TRBJ2-3; TRBD1 is a possible D gene (5 bases). The ends were cut back, 4 bases at V and 0 bases at J, with 14 bases in the middle. In germline, CDR1 is KGHSH, CDR2 LQKENI. CDR3 length: 16 residues. The CDR3 spells CASSLVRTSSTDTQYF. The DNA of the CDR3 is TGTGCCAGCTCACTCGTGAGGACATCTAGCACAGATACGCAGTATTTT.

J is TRBJ2-5 and V is TRBV30; TRBD2 is a possible D gene (5 bases). CDR1 and CDR2 from the germline V gene are GTSNPN and SVGIG (reference sequence). The CDR3 extends over 13 amino acids. V dropped 0 bases and J dropped 5 bases, with 10 bases sitting between them. CDR3 region: CAWSVFSGETQYF. The CDR3 DNA follows: TGTGCCTGGAGTGTATTCAGCGGCGAGACCCAGTACTTC. Together with reference TRBV30 and TRBJ2-5, the CDR3 gives the full variable domain: SQTIHQWPATLVQPVGSPLSLECTVEGTSNPNLYWYRQAAGRGLQLLFYSVGIGQISSEVPQNLSASRPQDRQFILSSKKLLLSDSGFYLCAWSVFSGETQYFGPGTRLLVL.

The chain combines TRBV7-2 with TRBJ2-1; a possible D gene is TRBD1 (8 bases). Between the trimmed V and J ends, which lost 4 bases and 9 bases, there was a span of 19 bases. Looked up from germline, CDR1 is SGHTA and CDR2 is FQGNSA. This CDR3 has 15 residues. The CDR3 region has the DNA TGTGCCAGCAGCTCTACGGGGGGACAGGTGGTTGAGCAGTTCTTC. Translated, it gives CASSSTGGQVVEQFF.

The genes are TRBV6-8 and TRBJ1-1; D is ambiguous. Trimming stripped 0 bases from V and 4 bases from J, with 12 bases between. The CDR3 spans 15 residues. The germline V gene encodes CDR1 MNHGY and CDR2 SAAAGT. As DNA, the CDR3 is TGTGCCAGCAGTTACTCCATAAGAACAAGCACTGAAGCTTTCTTT. This gives the protein CASSYSIRTSTEAFF.

V gene TRBV29-1 combines with J gene TRBJ2-7; 11 nucleotides agree with TRBD2. The CDR3 runs 13 residues. V lost 7 bases to trimming and J lost 2 bases; unmatched junction nucleotides: 4. Germline values: CDR1 SQVTM, CDR2 ANQGSEA. CDR3 region: CSALAGGTYEQYF. CDR3 nucleotide sequence: TGCAGCGCTCTAGCGGGAGGCACCTACGAGCAGTACTTC.

V usage is TRBV7-3 and J usage is TRBJ2-1, with 11 bases that match TRBD2. This CDR3 is built from 15 residues. Germline V gene lookup returns CDR1 SGHTA and CDR2 FQGTGA. With 5 bases clipped from V and 7 bases from J, the junction kept 7 bases outside the gene matches. DNA of the CDR3: TGTGCCAGCAGCCCACTAGCGGGAGCTGGGAATGAGCAGTTCTTC. It encodes CASSPLAGAGNEQFF.

This chain uses TRBV29-1 with TRBJ2-7; maybe TRBD1 (6 bases). Germline V gene data show CDR1 as SQVTM and CDR2 as ANQGSEA. The V end was cut by 2 bases, the J end by 3 bases, with 8 bases between. CDR3 length equals 12 residues. The CDR3 DNA reads TGCAGCGTTGAAACAGGGTTCTACGAGCAGTACTTC. Translation gives CSVETGFYEQYF.

This clone was recorded a few times. The chain joins TRBV4-3 to TRBJ2-1, with D possibly TRBD2 on 6 matching bases. Germline-derived CDR1 and CDR2 are LGHNA and YSLEER. V lost 2 bases, J lost 3 bases, and 11 bases lay in between. This CDR3 is 15 amino acids long. CDR3 residues: CASSQLASDYNEQFF. For the CDR3, the DNA is TGCGCCAGCAGCCAACTCGCTAGCGACTACAATGAGCAGTTCTTC.

J is TRBJ2-7 and V is TRBV19; D is possibly TRBD2 (5 bases). CDR3 length: 15 residues. V lost 5 bases to trimming and J lost 2 bases, with 16 bases between them. CDR1 and CDR2 from the germline V gene are LNHDA and SQIVND (reference sequence). Here the CDR3 reads CASSENGRGTYEQYF. The CDR3 nucleotides are TGTGCCAGTAGTGAAAATGGTCGGGGAACCTACGAGCAGTACTTC.

In its sample, this clone was seen a few times. In the same sample, other DNA sequences code for this CDR3. The CDR3 DNA reads TGTGCCAGCAGCTTTTCGGGGAGCTCCTACAATGAGCAGTTCTTC. It encodes CASSFSGSSYNEQFF. The chain links TRBV7-8 to TRBJ2-1; the D gene is possibly TRBD2 (5 bases). Trimming pared 3 bases from V and 0 bases from J, leaving 9 bases between. The CDR3 sequence is 15 residues long. Per germline, CDR1 SGHVS and CDR2 FQNEAQ.